The rows below give T cell receptor beta chains drawn from one sample of a study of blood T cell repertoires in COVID-19. Generated by immunoSEQ multiplex PCR, the TCRdb table keeps only in-frame clones and is missing some. Of some 190,000 clones in the sample, about 81% were seen once. The sequencing sample was made of PBMCs or T cells enriched from blood (not recorded which). These receptors all come from a woman aged 25 to 39 who had recovered from COVID-19. CDR3s include the opening cysteine and the closing phenylalanine or tryptophan. D genes are given only for firm matches. The size entry is marked missing in some rows and otherwise reads once, few, many or a size class.

d_call,j_call,clone_size,v_call,cdr3_nt,cdr3_aa
TRBD2,TRBJ2-5,NA,TRBV2,TGTGCCAGCAGGGGGGGGACGCAAGAGACCCAGTACTTC,CASRGGTQETQYF
TRBD1,TRBJ1-5,NA,TRBV18,TGTGCCAGCTCACCTTCGACAGGGGTCAGGGATCAGCCCCAGCATTTT,CASSPSTGVRDQPQHF
NA,TRBJ1-4,NA,TRBV28,TGTGCCAGCAGACCTACAGGGATGGGTAATGAAAAACTGTTTTTT,CASRPTGMGNEKLFF
NA,TRBJ2-2,NA,TRBV28,TGTGCCAGCAGTTTGTATGGCAGAACCAACACCGGGGAGCTGTTTTTT,CASSLYGRTNTGELFF
NA,TRBJ1-2,NA,TRBV2,TGTGCCAGCAGTGAAGCGGGGCCAAGTCCCTATGGCTACACCTTC,CASSEAGPSPYGYTF
NA,TRBJ1-2,once,TRBV12-5,TGTGCTAGTGGTTTGGGGGGGCGAGACTATGGCTACACCTTC,CASGLGGRDYGYTF
NA,TRBJ2-5,NA,TRBV5-4,TGTGCCAGCAGCTTAACACAGGAGACCCAGTACTTC,CASSLTQETQYF
NA,TRBJ1-1,once,TRBV6-1,TGTGCCAGCAGTGAAGAGGCGGGCTACACTGAAGCTTTCTTT,CASSEEAGYTEAFF
NA,TRBJ1-3,NA,TRBV7-3,TGTGCCAGCAGCTTTCTTGGGGGCCCTGGAAACACCATATATTTT,CASSFLGGPGNTIYF
NA,TRBJ1-2,NA,TRBV3-1/TRBV3-2,TGTGCCAGCAGCCTCGGGGGGCCTTATGGCTACACCTTC,CASSLGGPYGYTF
NA,TRBJ2-3,NA,TRBV5-4,TGTGCCAGCAGCTACCCCCCGAGCGATACGCAGTATTTT,CASSYPPSDTQYF
TRBD2,TRBJ2-2,NA,TRBV19,TGTGCCAGTAGCACTCGTAGCGGGGGGAACACCGGGGAGCTGTTTTTT,CASSTRSGGNTGELFF
TRBD2,TRBJ2-3,NA,TRBV25-1,TGTGCCAGCAGTGAAGGAGGTAGCGGGCGCCTTGGGGATACGCAGTATTTT,CASSEGGSGRLGDTQYF
NA,TRBJ2-7,NA,TRBV6-5,TGTGCCAGCAGTTACTCCCGCGCCAACTACGAGCAGTACTTC,CASSYSRANYEQYF
TRBD1,TRBJ1-1,NA,TRBV6-1,TGTGCCAGCAGTGAGGTCCGACAGGGGAAAACTGAAGCTTTCTTT,CASSEVRQGKTEAFF
TRBD1,TRBJ2-2,NA,TRBV7-8,TGTGCCAGCAGCTCATTACCGGGACAGGGTAACACCGGGGAGCTGTTTTTT,CASSSLPGQGNTGELFF
TRBD2,TRBJ2-1,NA,TRBV5-4,TGTGCCAGCAGCTTCGGCGTGAGCGGGAGAATAGAGCAGTTCTTC,CASSFGVSGRIEQFF
NA,TRBJ2-3,NA,TRBV7-9,TGTGCCACCTCTACTAGTTTCGGCACAGATACGCAGTATTTT,CATSTSFGTDTQYF
NA,TRBJ1-1,NA,TRBV5-5,TGTGCCAGCAGCTTGGCGCTGGGTCTAGGCACTGAAGCTTTCTTT,CASSLALGLGTEAFF
TRBD1,TRBJ1-5,NA,TRBV27,TGTGCCAGCGGGCTCCTACAAGGGGACAGCTATAGCAATCAGCCCCAGCATTTT,CASGLLQGDSYSNQPQHF
TRBD1,TRBJ2-7,NA,TRBV9,TGTGCCAGCAGCGTTAATTCCAGGGGGCATGAGCAGTACTTC,CASSVNSRGHEQYF
TRBD2,TRBJ2-1,once,TRBV19,TGTGCCAGTAGTATGTGGACGGGGGGAATCTACAATGAGCAGTTCTTC,CASSMWTGGIYNEQFF
TRBD1,TRBJ1-4,NA,TRBV9,TGTGCCAGCAGCCAGGGGGGAACTAATGAAAAACTGTTTTTT,CASSQGGTNEKLFF
NA,TRBJ1-2,NA,TRBV6-4,TGTGCCAGCAGTGACTCGGGACAATGGGGCGGCTACACCTTC,CASSDSGQWGGYTF
TRBD2,TRBJ2-2,NA,TRBV7-2,TGTGCCAGCCCCACCGCTAGCGGGCAGAACACCGGGGAGCTGTTTTTT,CASPTASGQNTGELFF
NA,TRBJ1-2,NA,TRBV28,TGTGCCGCAGGGAAGGGGAGGGGTGGCTACACCTTC,CAAGKGRGGYTF
TRBD2,TRBJ2-1,NA,TRBV30,TGTGCCCTGGGACTAGCGGGAAACAATGAGCAGTTCTTC,CALGLAGNNEQFF
TRBD2,TRBJ2-1,NA,TRBV19,TGTGCCAGTAGTAGCGGACTAGCGGGAGTCAATGAGCAGTTCTTC,CASSSGLAGVNEQFF
NA,TRBJ2-1,NA,TRBV5-1,TGCGCCAGCAGCCCGAACCCAGAGGGTTACGGTGAGCAGTTCTTC,CASSPNPEGYGEQFF
NA,TRBJ1-1,once,TRBV7-9,TGTGCCAGCACCCGGGACACTGAAGCTTTCTTT,CASTRDTEAFF
NA,TRBJ1-4,NA,TRBV19,TGTGCCAGTAGTATGAGCCCGGTAATAACCGAAAAACTGTTTTTT,CASSMSPVITEKLFF
NA,TRBJ1-3,NA,TRBV28,TGTGCCAGCAGTTTATGGAGGAACTCTGGAAACACCATATATTTT,CASSLWRNSGNTIYF
TRBD1,TRBJ1-4,NA,TRBV7-2,TGTGCCAGCAGCTTAGCGGGGACAGTTAATGAAAAACTGTTTTTT,CASSLAGTVNEKLFF
TRBD1,TRBJ1-1,NA,TRBV11-2,TGTGCCAGCAGCTCGCAGCGGACAGGGTTGGAAGCTTTCTTT,CASSSQRTGLEAFF
TRBD2,TRBJ2-5,NA,TRBV4-2,TGTGCCAGCAGCCAAGCCCGGGGGGGGCGGGAGACCCAGTACTTC,CASSQARGGRETQYF